Each of the 32 T cell receptor beta chains below was sequenced from the same sample in a study of T cell repertoires in cytomegalovirus infection. TCRdb ran MiXCR on the reads and lists one entry per CDR3 protein. The table records roughly 280,000 distinct CDR3 sequences, roughly 10% of them present only once. Sequenced sample: PBMCs. The source of these receptors is a human donor in good health (CMV status not recorded). Some clones in this sample may be carry-over from other donors' samples.

Points on this clonotype: A much larger clone lies a single base off, so this may be a read error. V gene TRBV7-2 combines with J gene TRBJ1-1; TRBD1 agrees at 10 bases. From germline, CDR1 is SGHTA and CDR2 FQGNSA. The CDR3 is 16 residues long. CDR3 in DNA: TGTGTCAGCAGCTCCCCGACAGGGGGCATGAACACTGAAGCTTTCTTT. Translating gives CVSSSPTGGMNTEAFF. Supplemented by reference TRBV7-2 and TRBJ1-1, the full variable domain reads GAGVSQSPSNKVTEKGKDVELRCDPISGHTALYWYRQSLGQGLEFLIYFQGNSAPDKSGLPSDRFSAERTGGSVSTLTIQRTQQEDSAVYLCVSSSPTGGMNTEAFFGQGTRLTVV.

This clonotype was detected only a few times. The chain is built from TRBV7-6 and TRBJ1-3, with a weak D call TRBD1 (6 bases). The V gene's germline CDR1 is SGHVS and CDR2 FNYEAQ. V lost 9 bases and J lost 2, with 14 bases in between. The CDR3 is 14 residues long. As DNA, the CDR3 is TGTGCCAGTGGGGGGCAGGGGACTGGAAACACCATATATTTT. This sequence encodes CASGGQGTGNTIYF.

Many counts were recorded for this clonotype. The chain joins TRBV7-2 to TRBJ1-6; 11 bases line up with TRBD1. Germline CDR1 SGHTA, CDR2 FQGNSA. V trimming: 6 bases; J trimming: 9 bases; junction bases outside the gene matches: 4. There are 14 residues in the CDR3. Here the CDR3 reads CASRGTGGSSPLHF. CDR3 nucleotide sequence: TGTGCCAGCAGGGGGACAGGGGGATCTTCACCCCTCCACTTT.

This clonotype was detected many times. The V and J genes are TRBV6-1 and TRBJ1-5, with unresolved D. The V gene lost 8 bases and the J gene lost 7 bases, with 12 bases spanning the gap. The V gene's germline CDR1 is MNHNS and CDR2 SASEGT. The CDR3 totals 12 residues. CDR3 sequence (DNA): TGTGCCAGCGAAGATCCGAACCAGCCCCAGCATTTT. This codes for CASEDPNQPQHF.

This clonotype was seen a few times. The chain has TRBV20-1 and TRBJ1-5, with TRBD1 matching 7 bases. J was trimmed by 1 base and V by 2 bases; bases with no gene match: 5. CDR1 and CDR2 from the germline V gene are DFQATT and SNEGSKA (reference sequence). The CDR3 is 15 residues long. CDR3 protein: CSARRDSGSNQPQHF. The CDR3 coding sequence is TGCAGTGCTAGAAGGGACAGTGGGAGCAATCAGCCCCAGCATTTT.

This clonotype was seen many times. This chain's CDR3 is CASSALGPYNEQFF. DNA of the CDR3: TGTGCCAGCAGCGCTCTAGGGCCCTACAATGAGCAGTTCTTC. The rearrangement joins TRBV7-8 to TRBJ2-1; D is unresolved. With 5 bases removed from V and 2 bases from J, the gap between germline ends came to 10 bases. CDR1 and CDR2 from the germline V gene are SGHVS and FQNEAQ. The CDR3 totals 14 residues. Full variable domain (missing parts from reference TRBV7-8 and TRBJ2-1): GAGVSQSPRYKVAKRGQDVALRCDPISGHVSLFWYQQALGQGPEFLTYFQNEAQLDKSGLPSDRFFAERPEGSVSTLKIQRTQQEDSAVYLCASSALGPYNEQFFGPGTRLTVL.

This clonotype was seen ten or more times. The J gene is TRBJ2-2, the V gene TRBV4-1; D is unclear. V gave up 0 bases and J gave up 7 bases, with 9 bases separating them. The CDR3 runs to 14 residues. Per germline, CDR1 MGHRA and CDR2 YSYEKL. The CDR3 bases are TGCGCCAGCAGCCAAGATCCAAGTTTCGGGGAGCTGTTTTTT. It is translated as CASSQDPSFGELFF.

J is TRBJ1-1 and V is TRBV30; D uncertain. The CDR3 sequence is 16 residues long. Germline CDR1 and CDR2: GTSNPN and SVGIG (reference sequence). The ends were cut back, 2 bases at V and 1 base at J, with 17 bases in the middle. CDR3 sequence: CAWSLPRGGSNTEAFF. As DNA, the CDR3 is TGTGCCTGGAGTCTTCCTAGAGGAGGATCGAACACTGAAGCTTTCTTT.

The gene calls are TRBV5-1 and TRBJ2-1; no clear D. This CDR3 is built from 14 residues. Deletions cut 0 bases from V and 3 bases from J, with 7 bases between. Germline V gene lookup returns CDR1 SGHRS and CDR2 YFSETQ. CDR3 protein: CASSLESVYNEQFF. The CDR3 nucleotides read TGCGCCAGCAGCTTGGAGAGTGTCTACAATGAGCAGTTCTTC. The variable domain in full, completed from reference TRBV5-1 and TRBJ2-1, reads KAGVTQTPRYLIKTRGQQVTLSCSPISGHRSVSWYQQTPGQGLQFLFEYFSETQRNKGNFPGRFSGRQFSNSRSEMNVSTLELGDSALYLCASSLESVYNEQFFGPGTRLTVL.

The table lists this clonotype with many counts. This chain uses TRBV7-2 with TRBJ2-2; D might be TRBD2 (5 bases). The CDR3 has 18 amino acids. The V gene's germline CDR1 is SGHTA and CDR2 FQGNSA. Trimming took off 1 base at V and 5 bases at J, with 20 bases between the two ends. The CDR3 loop reads CASSLVVLGGSRTGELFF. Here the CDR3 DNA reads TGTGCCAGCAGCTTAGTTGTTCTTGGAGGCTCGAGGACCGGGGAGCTGTTTTTT.

This clonotype was recorded many times. The J gene is TRBJ1-1, the V gene TRBV6-6, with TRBD1 as a possible D gene (6 bases). Per the germline V gene, CDR1 is MNHNY and CDR2 is SVGAGI (reference sequence). This CDR3 spans 15 amino acids. The V gene lost 7 bases and the J gene lost 0 bases, with 15 bases spanning the gap. The CDR3 DNA reads TGTGCCAGCACGAAGGGGGGAATCATGAACACTGAAGCTTTCTTT. Amino acids: CASTKGGIMNTEAFF.

This clonotype was counted at least ten times. This chain links TRBV7-9 with TRBJ1-2; unclear D gene. The V gene's germline CDR1 is SEHNR and CDR2 FQNEAQ (reference sequence). The CDR3 runs 11 residues. The germline V and J ends were trimmed by 1 base and 4 bases, with 1 base remaining between them. Here the CDR3 DNA reads TGTGCCAGCAGCTTAGTCTATGGCTACACCTTC. Protein product: CASSLVYGYTF. Full variable domain (missing parts from reference TRBV7-9 and TRBJ1-2): DTGVSQNPRHKITKRGQNVTFRCDPISEHNRLYWYRQTLGQGPEFLTYFQNEAQLEKSRLLSDRFSAERPKGSFSTLEIQRTEQGDSAMYLCASSLVYGYTFGSGTRLTVV.

J is TRBJ1-5 and V is TRBV20-1; D might be TRBD1 (6 bases). This CDR3 region has 18 residues. CDR1 is DFQATT, CDR2 SNEGSKA, per germline (reference sequence). Trimming pared 0 bases from V and 0 bases from J, leaving 18 bases between. CDR3 sequence reads: CSAREGQRPLSSNQPQHF. The CDR3 coding sequence is TGCAGTGCTAGAGAAGGACAGAGACCGCTATCTAGCAATCAGCCCCAGCATTTT.

The rearrangement uses TRBV10-1 and TRBJ1-5; a weak D match, TRBD1 (5 bases). Germline V lookup: CDR1 WNHNN, CDR2 SYGVQD (reference sequence). Between the trimmed V and J ends, which lost 5 bases and 5 bases, there was a span of 10 bases. This CDR3 has 13 residues. CDR3 nucleotide sequence: TGCGCCAGCAGTTCGGGGGGAGATCAGCCCCAGCATTTT. This gives the protein CASSSGGDQPQHF.

There are many counts of this clonotype. One junction end disagrees with the germline gene, perhaps due to a read error. V usage is TRBV7-6 and J usage is TRBJ2-7; 7 nucleotides line up with TRBD1. Looked up from germline, CDR1 is SGHVS and CDR2 is FNYEAQ. The CDR3 consists of 13 residues. Written as DNA, the CDR3 is TGTGCCAGCAGCTTAGGCCCGACAGGGTTGGCCTCCTTC. It translates to CASSLGPTGLASF.

This clonotype was recorded at least ten times. At one end the junction does not follow the germline gene, possibly because of a read error. The chain employs TRBV7-2 and TRBJ2-5; the D is unclear. CDR1 and CDR2 (germline): SGHTA, FQGNSA. The CDR3 consists of 14 residues. In nucleotides, the CDR3 is TGTGCCAGCAGCTTGATGGAACACCAAAAGACCCAGTACTTC. Its translation is CASSLMEHQKTQYF.

The chain is built from TRBV4-1 and TRBJ1-3; D is possibly TRBD1 (6 bases). The ends were cut back, 8 bases at V and 0 bases at J, with 11 bases in the middle. CDR1 is MGHRA, CDR2 YSYEKL, per germline. The CDR3 has 14 residues. CDR3 amino acids: CASRRTVSGNTIYF. The CDR3 coding sequence is TGCGCCAGCCGTAGGACAGTCTCTGGAAACACCATATATTTT.

The sample holds a few counts of this clonotype. The V gene is TRBV7-6, the J gene TRBJ1-3, with a weak D call TRBD1 (6 bases). V was shortened by 5 bases and J by 9 bases, with 26 bases between the two germline ends. This CDR3 is 17 amino acids long. Germline CDR1 and CDR2: SGHVS and FNYEAQ. The CDR3 spells CASSPVGQSPLRGTIYF. CDR3 nucleotide sequence: TGTGCCAGCAGCCCTGTAGGACAGAGCCCTTTACGAGGCACCATATATTTT.

This clonotype was detected many times. The chain couples TRBV7-2 to TRBJ1-1; TRBD1 matches 10 bases. Germline lookup yields CDR1 SGHTA and CDR2 FQGNSA. CDR3 size: 15 residues. V was pared by 2 bases and J by 11 bases, with 11 bases of the junction left unmatched. The CDR3 reads CASSLRGGDRGIAFF. For the CDR3, the DNA is TGTGCCAGCAGCTTAAGGGGGGGGGACAGGGGAATCGCTTTCTTT.

The chain employs TRBV18 and TRBJ2-7, with D perhaps TRBD2 (5 bases). Germline V CDR1 and CDR2: KGHSH, LQKENI. Trimming left V 6 bases short and J 3 bases short, with 12 bases between. The CDR3 is 13 residues long. CDR3 DNA: TGTGCCAGCTCCCCGACACGGGACTACGAGCAGTACTTC. This codes for CASSPTRDYEQYF.

This clonotype was picked up many times. The V gene is TRBV7-9, the J gene TRBJ2-5; 7 bases agree with TRBD1. The junction had 2 bases not matched to a gene; V was cut back by 2 bases and J by 2 bases. Germline loops: CDR1 SEHNR, CDR2 FQNEAQ (reference sequence). The CDR3 runs 14 residues. CDR3 nucleotides: TGTGCCAGCAGCTTACAGGGGGAACAAGAGACCCAGTACTTC. This encodes CASSLQGEQETQYF.

This clonotype came up a few times. The chain recombines TRBV7-9 with TRBJ2-3; 11 positions agree with TRBD2. Germline V CDR1 and CDR2: SEHNR, FQNEAQ (reference sequence). Germline trimming cut 5 bases from V and 5 bases from J; bases unmatched to any gene: 6. The CDR3 loop spans 15 amino acids. For the CDR3, the DNA is TGTGCCAGCAGCCCTCTAGCGGGGGGTGTAGATACGCAGTATTTT. Its translation is CASSPLAGGVDTQYF. The full variable domain, rest sourced from reference TRBV7-9 and TRBJ2-3, is DTGVSQNPRHKITKRGQNVTFRCDPISEHNRLYWYRQTLGQGPEFLTYFQNEAQLEKSRLLSDRFSAERPKGSFSTLEIQRTEQGDSAMYLCASSPLAGGVDTQYFGPGTRLTVL.

This clonotype was seen at least ten times. This chain joins TRBV7-2 and TRBJ2-3; 7 bases line up with TRBD2. Unmatched junction bases numbered 9, after V lost 5 bases and J lost 4 bases. There are 15 residues in the CDR3. Germline-derived CDR1 and CDR2 are SGHTA and FQGNSA. CDR3 protein: CASSPFRGVADTQYF. CDR3 in DNA: TGTGCCAGCAGCCCCTTCCGGGGGGTGGCAGATACGCAGTATTTT.

This clonotype was counted only a few times. The J gene is TRBJ1-5, the V gene TRBV12-3 or TRBV12-4, with 8 bases identical to TRBD1. V shed 3 bases and J 3 bases; nucleotides not matched to a gene: 4. The CDR3 spans 15 residues. This CDR3 is CASSLGQAYNQPQHF. The DNA of the CDR3 is TGTGCCAGCAGTTTGGGACAGGCGTACAATCAGCCCCAGCATTTT.

This clonotype was counted at least ten times. CDR3 in DNA: TGTGCCAGCAAAAGGCCGGGACAGGGGTTCTACGAGCAGTACTTC. Amino acids: CASKRPGQGFYEQYF. This chain connects TRBV12-3 or TRBV12-4 to TRBJ2-7, with 10 bases matching TRBD1. The CDR3 has 15 amino acids. The V gene end was trimmed by 7 bases and the J gene end by 3 bases; junction bases not matched to a gene: 9.

This clonotype occurred a few times. The chain couples TRBV10-3 to TRBJ2-1; TRBD1 matches at 9 bases. V lost 3 bases and J lost 7; bases outside the gene matches: 10. Per the germline V gene, CDR1 is ENHRY and CDR2 is SYGVKD. This CDR3 contains 16 residues. This CDR3 is CAISERLRQGGNEQFF. The CDR3 region has the DNA TGTGCCATCAGTGAAAGACTTCGACAGGGGGGTAATGAGCAGTTCTTC.

The rearrangement uses TRBV6-2 or TRBV6-3 and TRBJ2-2; perhaps TRBD2 as D (6 bases). V was shortened by 2 bases and J by 2 bases, with 9 bases between the two germline ends. Germline V gene sequence: CDR1 MNHEY, CDR2 SVGEGT. The CDR3 extends over 15 amino acids. The CDR3 DNA reads as TGTGCCAGCAGTTACGGGACTTTCAACACCGGGGAGCTGTTTTTT. Protein sequence: CASSYGTFNTGELFF.

This clonotype was picked up a small number of times. Here the CDR3 reads CASSLGSGGAQDTQYF. DNA for the CDR3: TGTGCCAGCAGCTTAGGAAGCGGGGGGGCCCAAGATACGCAGTATTTT. The chain has TRBV7-9 and TRBJ2-3; 10 bases line up with TRBD2. V gave up 1 base and J gave up 5 bases; unmatched junction bases: 6. The CDR3 runs to 16 residues. Germline-derived CDR1 and CDR2 are SEHNR and FQNEAQ (reference sequence). Full variable domain (missing parts from reference TRBV7-9 and TRBJ2-3): DTGVSQNPRHKITKRGQNVTFRCDPISEHNRLYWYRQTLGQGPEFLTYFQNEAQLEKSRLLSDRFSAERPKGSFSTLEIQRTEQGDSAMYLCASSLGSGGAQDTQYFGPGTRLTVL.

There are many counts of this clonotype. The genes are TRBV15 and TRBJ1-2, with D unresolved. This CDR3 is 13 amino acids long. The V and J ends lost 1 base and 5 bases respectively, with 8 bases between them. The germline V gene has CDR1 LNHNV and CDR2 YYDKDF (reference sequence). The CDR3 loop is CATSRVAEYGYTF. The CDR3 region has the DNA TGTGCCACCAGCAGAGTGGCAGAGTATGGCTACACCTTC.

This clonotype was counted many times. The chain combines TRBV19 with TRBJ2-7; 14 nucleotides line up with TRBD2. Trimming cost V 4 bases and J 3 bases; bases outside gene matches: 8. CDR3 length: 17 residues. Germline loops: CDR1 LNHDA, CDR2 SQIVND (reference sequence). The CDR3 sequence is CASSTGTSGGNLYEQYF. CDR3 DNA: TGTGCCAGTAGTACAGGGACTAGCGGGGGTAACCTCTACGAGCAGTACTTC.

This chain connects TRBV28 to TRBJ1-5; D unclear. Germline CDR1 MDHEN, CDR2 SYDVKM. V was clipped by 7 bases and J by 2 bases, with 15 bases between them. The CDR3 covers 15 residues. CDR3 DNA: TGTGCCAGCAAAGGACCCCTAAGGGGCAATCAGCCCCAGCATTTT. Translation gives CASKGPLRGNQPQHF.

This clonotype occurred many times. The rearrangement uses TRBV7-2 and TRBJ2-3; D call uncertain. The CDR3 runs to 8 residues. The V end lost 9 bases, the J end lost 14 bases, and 9 bases lay between the germline ends. Per germline, CDR1 SGHTA and CDR2 FQGNSA. CDR3 DNA sequence: TGTGCCAGTCCTTCTGGGTATTTT. Protein: CASPSGYF.